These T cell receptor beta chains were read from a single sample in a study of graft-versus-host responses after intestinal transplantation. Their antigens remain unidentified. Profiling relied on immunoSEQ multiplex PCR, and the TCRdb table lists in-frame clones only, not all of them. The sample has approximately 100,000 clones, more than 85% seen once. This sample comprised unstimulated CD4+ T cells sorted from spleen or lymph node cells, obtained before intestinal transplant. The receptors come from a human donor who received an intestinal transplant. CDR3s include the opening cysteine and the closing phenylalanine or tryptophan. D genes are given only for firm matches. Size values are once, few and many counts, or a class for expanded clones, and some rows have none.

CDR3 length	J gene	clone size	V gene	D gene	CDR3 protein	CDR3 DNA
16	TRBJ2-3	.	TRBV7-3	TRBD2	CASSLGAGGPGDTQYF	TGTGCCAGCAGCTTAGGAGCGGGGGGGCCTGGAGATACGCAGTATTTT
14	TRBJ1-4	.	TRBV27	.	CASSLTGGREKLFF	TGTGCCAGCAGTTTAACCGGGGGTAGGGAAAAACTGTTTTTT
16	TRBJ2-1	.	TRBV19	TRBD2	CASSIDRGLGHNEQFF	TGTGCCAGTAGTATAGATCGGGGACTAGGCCACAATGAGCAGTTCTTC
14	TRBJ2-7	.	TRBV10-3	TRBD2	CAISEGLATYEQYF	TGTGCCATCAGTGAGGGACTAGCGACGTACGAGCAGTACTTC
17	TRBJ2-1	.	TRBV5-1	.	CASSLGSSWRAWNEQFF	TGCGCCAGCAGCTTGGGTTCCAGCTGGAGGGCCTGGAATGAGCAGTTCTTC
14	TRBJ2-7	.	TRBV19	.	CASSRTHVSDEQYF	TGTGCCAGTAGTAGGACTCACGTTTCAGACGAGCAGTACTTC
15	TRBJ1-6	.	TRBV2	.	CASSEQGLRNSPLHF	TGTGCCAGCAGTGAGCAGGGGCTGCGAAATTCACCCCTCCACTTT
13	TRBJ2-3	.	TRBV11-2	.	CASSLDQIVAQYF	TGTGCCAGCAGCTTAGATCAGATCGTCGCGCAGTATTTT
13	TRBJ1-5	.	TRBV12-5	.	CASGAAIYQPQHF	TGTGCTAGTGGTGCCGCCATTTATCAGCCCCAGCATTTT
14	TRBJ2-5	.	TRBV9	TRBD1	CASSPSLGQETQYF	TGTGCCAGCAGCCCGAGCTTGGGACAGGAGACCCAGTACTTC
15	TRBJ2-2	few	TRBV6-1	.	CASSPHRVRTGELFF	TGTGCCAGCAGTCCCCACAGGGTTAGGACCGGGGAGCTGTTTTTT
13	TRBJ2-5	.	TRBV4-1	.	CASTPRRGETQYF	TGCGCCAGCACCCCCCGGAGGGGGGAGACCCAGTACTTC
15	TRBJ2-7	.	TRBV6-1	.	CAGRRRDMSSYEQYF	TGTGCCGGAAGAAGGCGGGACATGAGCTCCTACGAGCAGTACTTC
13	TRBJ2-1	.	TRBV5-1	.	CASSWTGDNEQFF	TGCGCCAGCAGCTGGACCGGGGACAATGAGCAGTTCTTC
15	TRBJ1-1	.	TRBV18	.	CASSAFDNLNTEAFF	TGTGCCAGCTCCGCCTTTGACAACCTGAACACTGAAGCTTTCTTT
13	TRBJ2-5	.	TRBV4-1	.	CASSQGTQETQYF	TGCGCCAGCAGCCAAGGGACACAAGAGACCCAGTACTTC
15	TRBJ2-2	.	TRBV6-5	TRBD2	CASSSLAGGAGELFF	TGTGCCAGCAGTTCACTAGCGGGAGGAGCCGGGGAGCTGTTTTTT
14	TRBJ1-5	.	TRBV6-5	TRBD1	CASSRTGGIQPQHF	TGTGCCAGCAGCCGTACAGGGGGCATCCAGCCCCAGCATTTT
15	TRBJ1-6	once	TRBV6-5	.	CASSGGTPYNSPLHF	TGTGCCAGCAGTGGGGGGACGCCCTATAATTCACCCCTCCACTTT
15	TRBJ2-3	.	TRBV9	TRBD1	CASSVVDRGQDTQYF	TGTGCCAGCAGCGTAGTGGACAGGGGGCAAGATACGCAGTATTTT
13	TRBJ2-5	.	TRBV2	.	CASKVRGEQTQYF	TGTGCCAGCAAAGTCAGGGGGGAGCAGACCCAGTACTTC
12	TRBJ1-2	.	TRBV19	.	CASRQTTYGYTF	TGTGCCAGCAGACAGACTACCTATGGCTACACCTTC
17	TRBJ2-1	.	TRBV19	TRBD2	CASSMPPGLAGGNEQFF	TGTGCCAGTAGTATGCCCCCGGGACTAGCGGGAGGAAATGAGCAGTTCTTC
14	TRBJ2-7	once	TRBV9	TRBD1	CASSARQGAYEQYF	TGTGCCAGCAGCGCGCGACAGGGGGCCTACGAGCAGTACTTC
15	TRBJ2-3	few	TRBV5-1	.	CASSPLGSGTDTQYF	TGCGCCAGCAGCCCTCTGGGGAGTGGCACAGATACGCAGTATTTT
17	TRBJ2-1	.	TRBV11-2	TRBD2	CASSFRLAGNWDNEQFF	TGTGCCAGCAGCTTCCGACTAGCGGGAAATTGGGACAATGAGCAGTTCTTC
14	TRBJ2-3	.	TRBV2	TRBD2	CASKELASTDTQYF	TGTGCCAGCAAGGAACTAGCGAGCACAGATACGCAGTATTTT
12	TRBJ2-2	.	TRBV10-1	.	CASSHATGELFF	TGCGCCAGCAGTCACGCGACCGGGGAGCTGTTTTTT
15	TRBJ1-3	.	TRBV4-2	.	CASSQTGGSGNTIYF	TGTGCCAGCAGCCAAACAGGCGGCTCTGGAAACACCATATATTTT
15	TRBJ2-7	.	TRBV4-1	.	CASSQTHSTGYEQYF	TGCGCCAGCAGCCAAACTCACAGCACGGGTTACGAGCAGTACTTC
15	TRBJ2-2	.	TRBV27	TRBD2	CASSSRLAGGGELFF	TGTGCCAGCAGTTCGCGACTAGCGGGTGGCGGGGAGCTGTTTTTT